The 10 T cell receptor beta chains below come from one sample, sequenced in a study of technical replicates of blood from a handful of donors. Assay used: immunoSEQ multiplex PCR; TCRdb lists only in-frame clones, some missing. The repertoire holds roughly 76,000 clones, with 91% as singletons. Material: T cells isolated from PBMCs. Every receptor here comes from a human donor in good health. Some clones in this sample may be carry-over from other donors' samples.

The chain carries TRBV6-1 and TRBJ2-3, with 8 bases aligning to TRBD2. Germline CDR1 MNHNS, CDR2 SASEGT. Losses at the gene ends were 4 bases for V and 6 bases for J; bases not matched to a gene: 6. This CDR3 has 14 amino acids. The CDR3, as DNA: TGTGCCAGCAGTGGGGCGGGGGGAATGGATACGCAGTATTTT. As protein: CASSGAGGMDTQYF.

The gene calls are TRBV4-3 and TRBJ1-1; D is undetermined. The V end was cut by 5 bases, the J end by 5 bases, with 15 bases between. The germline gives CDR1 LGHNA, CDR2 YSLEER. The CDR3 loop spans 14 amino acids. CDR3 amino acids: CASSSRHGETEAFF. CDR3 DNA: TGCGCCAGCAGCTCCCGGCATGGGGAGACTGAAGCTTTCTTT.

The CDR3 region has the DNA TGTGCCAGCAGTTTAGGGGCTGTGTGGGGCACTGAAGCTTTCTTT. It specifies CASSLGAVWGTEAFF. This chain joins TRBV27 and TRBJ1-1; a weak D match, TRBD1 (5 bases). The CDR3 is made up of 15 amino acids. Germline lookup yields CDR1 MNHEY and CDR2 SMNVEV (reference sequence). Deletions cut 2 bases from V and 4 bases from J, with 14 bases between.

Only one count was recorded for this clone. J is TRBJ1-4 and V is TRBV4-1; a possible D gene is TRBD1 (5 bases). The CDR3 runs to 16 residues. V shed 1 base and J shed 5 bases, with 14 bases lying between them. CDR1 is MGHRA, CDR2 YSYEKL, per germline. The CDR3: CASSQVFDRTNEKLFF. CDR3 DNA: TGCGCCAGCAGCCAAGTCTTCGACAGAACAAATGAAAAACTGTTTTTT.

This clone was picked up one time. The chain is built from TRBV18 and TRBJ1-1, with unresolved D. Trimming took 2 bases from V and 5 from J, leaving 6 bases between them. The CDR3 has 12 residues. Germline V lookup: CDR1 KGHSH, CDR2 LQKENI. Here the CDR3 DNA reads TGTGCCAGCTCACCATCGTCGACTGAAGCTTTCTTT. Protein sequence: CASSPSSTEAFF.

The chain carries TRBV4-1 and TRBJ2-7, with 9 bases that match TRBD1. CDR3 length equals 19 residues. With 0 bases clipped from V and 3 bases from J, the junction kept 15 bases outside the gene matches. Germline V lookup: CDR1 MGHRA, CDR2 YSYEKL. The CDR3, as DNA: TGCGCCAGCAGCCAAGAGTATGACAGGGGGGCCCTACTATTCTACGAGCAGTACTTC. Its protein product is CASSQEYDRGALLFYEQYF.

The table lists this clone with a count of one. The CDR3 sequence is CASRRTGPSKVGQYF. The DNA for the CDR3 is TGTGCCAGCAGGAGAACAGGCCCTAGTAAGGTTGGGCAGTATTTT. The rearrangement joins TRBV28 to TRBJ2-3, with D maybe TRBD1 (5 bases). Per the germline V gene, CDR1 is MDHEN and CDR2 is SYDVKM. Trimming left V 6 bases short and J 11 bases short, with 24 bases between. The CDR3 runs 15 residues.

Comment on this clone: The junction shows a germline mismatch at one end, possibly a read error. The chain links TRBV11-3 to TRBJ1-1; 9 bases agree with TRBD1. The CDR3 sequence is 12 residues long. Germline CDR1 and CDR2: SGHNT and YENEEA. DNA of the CDR3: TGTGCCAGCAGCCTGAGACAGGGGGGCGTCTCTTTT. It specifies CASSLRQGGVSF. Using reference TRBV11-3 and TRBJ1-1 for the parts outside the CDR3, the full variable domain is EAGVVQSPRYKIIEKKQPVAFWCNPISGHNTLYWYLQNLGQGPELLIRYENEEAVDDSQLPKDRFSAERLKGVDSTLKIQPAELGDSAVYLCASSLRQGGVSFGQGTRLTVV.

J is TRBJ1-1 and V is TRBV19; tentatively, D is TRBD1 (6 bases). Germline V CDR1 and CDR2: LNHDA, SQIVND (reference sequence). The CDR3 spans 15 residues. V shed 4 bases and J shed 3 bases, with 15 bases lying between them. The CDR3 region has the DNA TGTGCCAGTAGTAGGTCCCAGGGGAGGGACACTGAAGCTTTCTTT. It specifies CASSRSQGRDTEAFF.

This chain connects TRBV11-3 to TRBJ2-7; weak D call: TRBD2 (6 bases). The CDR3 loop spans 12 amino acids. Germline CDR1 SGHNT, CDR2 YENEEA. V gave up 5 bases and J gave up 7 bases, with 12 bases separating them. CDR3 nucleotides: TGTGCCAGCAGCGCGAGCCGGGGGGAGCAGTACTTC. Amino acid sequence: CASSASRGEQYF.